These 27 T cell receptor beta chains share one sample of origin, sequenced in a study of T cell responses to AZD1222 COVID-19 vaccine. Some clones are missing from TCRdb's copy, which holds only in-frame ones; the method was immunoSEQ multiplex PCR. The repertoire has some 73,000 clones, 75% to 90% of them found once; the top ten carry 9.3%. Material: peripheral blood, obtained 28 days after the second AZD1222 dose. The source is an adult who received the AZD1222 COVID-19 vaccine.

This sequence joins TRBV15 and TRBJ1-1; 7 bases are a match to TRBD1. Looked up from germline, CDR1 is LNHNV and CDR2 is YYDKDF (reference sequence). The junction had 8 bases not matched to a gene; V was cut back by 1 base and J by 6 bases. There are 15 residues in the CDR3. CDR3 sequence reads: CATSRVQGRLAEAFF. The CDR3 region has the DNA TGTGCCACCAGCAGAGTACAGGGGAGGTTGGCTGAAGCTTTCTTT.

The gene calls are TRBV19 and TRBJ1-6; 9 bases are a match to TRBD1. The germline gives CDR1 LNHDA, CDR2 SQIVND (reference sequence). This CDR3 contains 15 residues. J lost 9 bases, V lost 8 bases, and 11 bases had no gene match. The CDR3 DNA is TGTGCCAGTTCATACAGTGGGGACAGGGTTTCACCCCTCCACTTT. Translated, it gives CASSYSGDRVSPLHF.

The CDR3 protein is CASTNWDRGVSPLHF. The CDR3 DNA sequence: TGTGCCAGCACCAATTGGGACAGGGGTGTTTCACCCCTCCACTTT. V usage is TRBV5-5 and J usage is TRBJ1-6; TRBD1 agrees at 10 bases. Unmatched junction bases numbered 9, after V lost 6 bases and J lost 9 bases. CDR1 and CDR2 (germline): SGHKS, YYEKEE (reference sequence). The CDR3 is made up of 15 amino acids.

This chain joins TRBV29-1 and TRBJ2-3, with D perhaps matching TRBD2 (6 bases). Germline V gene lookup returns CDR1 SQVTM and CDR2 ANQGSEA. This CDR3 has 18 amino acids. Trimming left V 0 bases short and J 2 bases short, with 21 bases between. In nucleotides, the CDR3 is TGCAGCGTTGAAGATCCACGGAGTAGCGGATTCAACACAGATACGCAGTATTTT. Translated: CSVEDPRSSGFNTDTQYF.

V is TRBV28 and J is TRBJ1-1, with 12 positions matching TRBD1. Per germline, CDR1 MDHEN and CDR2 SYDVKM. This CDR3 comprises 18 residues. Trimming removed 2 bases from V and 0 bases from J; junction bases left unmatched: 7. CDR3 sequence: CASSLMGGQGALNTEAFF. CDR3 nucleotides: TGTGCCAGCAGTTTAATGGGGGGACAGGGGGCTTTGAACACTGAAGCTTTCTTT.

This chain joins TRBV4-3 and TRBJ1-2, with 8 bases identical to TRBD1. The CDR3 covers 16 residues. V trimming: 1 base; J trimming: 7 bases; junction bases outside the gene matches: 11. Germline-derived CDR1 and CDR2 are LGHNA and YSLEER. DNA of the CDR3: TGCGCCAGCAGCCAAGTCGGGACGACAGGGGCAGTTGGCTACACCTTC. Translating it yields CASSQVGTTGAVGYTF.

The chain joins TRBV6-6 to TRBJ2-7, with 9 nucleotides matching TRBD2. J gave up 0 bases and V 2 bases, and 5 bases lay outside the gene matches. Germline CDR1 and CDR2: MNHNY and SVGAGI (reference sequence). The CDR3 spans 16 residues. The CDR3 DNA sequence: TGTGCCAGCAGTTACACCCCTAGCGGGATCTCCTACGAGCAGTACGTC. Encoded protein: CASSYTPSGISYEQYV.

V gene TRBV29-1 combines with J gene TRBJ2-1; 9 bases align to TRBD1. Trimming took 0 bases from V and 7 from J; bases not matched to a gene: 16. The CDR3 is 18 amino acids. The V gene's germline CDR1 is SQVTM and CDR2 ANQGSEA. CDR3 DNA sequence: TGCAGCGTTGAAGATCTTATAGGGACAGGGAGATTCGGGAATGAGCAGTTCTTC. It translates to CSVEDLIGTGRFGNEQFF.

This rearrangement joins TRBV5-4 to TRBJ2-5; 8 nucleotides agree with TRBD1. J lost 2 bases, V lost 2 bases, and 5 bases had no gene match. CDR1 SGHNT and CDR2 YYREEE come from the germline V gene (reference sequence). CDR3 length equals 15 residues. The DNA of the CDR3 is TGTGCCAGCAGCTTACCGACAGGGGATCAAGAGACCCAGTACTTC. Protein sequence: CASSLPTGDQETQYF.

The chain combines TRBV5-1 with TRBJ2-1; 10 bases line up with TRBD1. The CDR3 is made up of 15 amino acids. The V gene end was trimmed by 4 bases and the J gene end by 1 base; junction bases not matched to a gene: 2. Germline values: CDR1 SGHRS, CDR2 YFSETQ. CDR3 in DNA: TGCGCCAGCAGCCAGGGACAGGGGTCCTACAATGAGCAGTTCTTC. This sequence encodes CASSQGQGSYNEQFF.

This clone was counted only a few times. The V and J genes are TRBV2 and TRBJ1-5; D is unresolved. The V gene's germline CDR1 is SNHLY and CDR2 FYNNEI. This CDR3 contains 14 residues. Trimming pared 3 bases from V and 0 bases from J, leaving 6 bases between. The CDR3 sequence is CASSDRNSNQPQHF. The CDR3, as DNA: TGTGCCAGCAGTGACAGAAATAGCAATCAGCCCCAGCATTTT.

This chain connects TRBV18 to TRBJ2-1; 15 positions agree with TRBD2. The CDR3 totals 16 residues. Germline V gene sequence: CDR1 KGHSH, CDR2 LQKENI. V gave up 6 bases and J gave up 7 bases; unmatched junction bases: 7. In nucleotides, the CDR3 is TGTGCCAGCTCCCCAGAAGGACTAGCGGGAGGGAATGAGCAGTTCTTC. It codes for CASSPEGLAGGNEQFF.

J is TRBJ2-5 and V is TRBV2, with TRBD1 matching 9 bases. The junction had 10 bases not matched to a gene; V was cut back by 6 bases and J by 2 bases. Germline V gene data show CDR1 as SNHLY and CDR2 as FYNNEI. The CDR3 sequence is 16 residues long. CDR3 sequence reads: CASSLNPGQGQETQYF. CDR3 coding DNA: TGTGCCAGCAGCCTGAATCCGGGACAGGGACAAGAGACCCAGTACTTC.

The genes are TRBV12-3 or TRBV12-4 and TRBJ2-1; unclear D gene. The V end was cut by 8 bases, the J end by 6 bases, with 5 bases between. The CDR3 is 10 residues long. Written as DNA, the CDR3 is TGTGCCAGCGGGCGCAATGAGCAGTTCTTC. Protein product: CASGRNEQFF.

V usage is TRBV27 and J usage is TRBJ2-3; 10 positions match TRBD2. The CDR3 totals 17 residues. The junction had 8 bases not matched to a gene; V was cut back by 3 bases and J by 2 bases. Germline V gene data show CDR1 as MNHEY and CDR2 as SMNVEV (reference sequence). The DNA of the CDR3 is TGTGCCAGCAGTTTTGGGAGCGGGGGGGTAATCACAGATACGCAGTATTTT. Its translation: CASSFGSGGVITDTQYF.

This clone occurred a few times. The V gene is TRBV9, the J gene TRBJ2-7, with a weak D call TRBD1 (6 bases). V was clipped by 0 bases and J by 2 bases, with 12 bases between them. The germline gives CDR1 SGDLS, CDR2 YYNGEE. The CDR3 spans 15 residues. CDR3 DNA sequence: TGTGCCAGCAGCGTAGCGGACAGTCCGACCTACGAGCAGTACTTC. Encoded protein: CASSVADSPTYEQYF.

The rearrangement joins TRBV2 to TRBJ2-5, with TRBD2 identical over 15 bases. Germline V gene sequence: CDR1 SNHLY, CDR2 FYNNEI. The V gene end was trimmed by 5 bases and the J gene end by 3 bases; junction bases not matched to a gene: 7. The CDR3 has 17 amino acids. CDR3 region: CASSSGLAGGIKETQYF. The CDR3 region has the DNA TGTGCCAGCAGTTCGGGACTAGCGGGGGGTATTAAAGAGACCCAGTACTTC.

This chain connects TRBV30 to TRBJ2-1; TRBD2 matches 9 bases. Germline V gene sequence: CDR1 GTSNPN, CDR2 SVGIG (reference sequence). The CDR3 spans 15 residues. V lost 0 bases to trimming and J lost 6 bases; unmatched junction nucleotides: 6. CDR3 sequence: CAWSVRGGRVNEQFF. Written as DNA, the CDR3 is TGTGCCTGGAGTGTACGCGGCGGGAGGGTCAATGAGCAGTTCTTC.

This clone appeared a few times. The chain joins TRBV7-2 to TRBJ2-1; 11 nucleotides line up with TRBD2. Germline CDR1 and CDR2: SGHTA and FQGNSA. J was trimmed by 2 bases and V by 6 bases; bases with no gene match: 9. The CDR3 consists of 17 residues. This chain's CDR3 is CASSHSRLAGPYNEQFF. The DNA for the CDR3 is TGTGCCAGCAGTCATTCGAGACTAGCGGGACCCTACAATGAGCAGTTCTTC.

The genes are TRBV7-9 and TRBJ1-6; D is ambiguous. CDR1 is SEHNR and CDR2 is FQNEAQ in the germline V gene (reference sequence). The CDR3 spans 15 residues. V gave up 5 bases and J gave up 5 bases, with 13 bases separating them. The CDR3 protein is CASSPGNSNNSPLHF. CDR3 coding DNA: TGTGCCAGCAGCCCCGGCAATAGCAATAATTCACCCCTCCACTTT.

The chain recombines TRBV11-2 with TRBJ2-5, with 7 bases identical to TRBD2. Germline V gene data show CDR1 as SGHAT and CDR2 as FQNNGV. The CDR3 covers 14 residues. The J segment lost 5 bases and the V segment lost 1 base, leaving 4 bases of the junction unmatched. The CDR3 coding sequence is TGTGCCAGCAGCTTAGGCGGGAGCCGGGAGACCCAGTACTTC. Protein: CASSLGGSRETQYF.

The CDR3 loop is CASSPSGGNQPQHF. CDR3 sequence (DNA): TGTGCCAGCAGCCCCTCGGGCGGCAATCAGCCCCAGCATTTT. J is TRBJ1-5 and V is TRBV7-2; D gene uncertain. Germline CDR1 and CDR2: SGHTA and FQGNSA. The CDR3 is 14 amino acids. V lost 5 bases and J 2 bases, leaving 10 bases between the germline ends.

This chain connects TRBV9 to TRBJ2-3; a possible D gene is TRBD2 (6 bases). Germline V lookup: CDR1 SGDLS, CDR2 YYNGEE. Trimming pared 2 bases from V and 1 base from J, leaving 8 bases between. The CDR3 covers 14 residues. This CDR3 is CASSVRDRTDTQYF. DNA of the CDR3: TGTGCCAGCAGCGTGCGGGACCGCACAGATACGCAGTATTTT.

The chain couples TRBV11-2 to TRBJ1-2; 8 nucleotides align to TRBD1. The V gene's germline CDR1 is SGHAT and CDR2 FQNNGV. The CDR3 has 14 residues. Losses at the gene ends were 5 bases for V and 4 bases for J; bases not matched to a gene: 6. The CDR3 sequence: CASSKTGGGYGYTF. As DNA, the CDR3 is TGTGCCAGCAGCAAAACAGGGGGAGGCTATGGCTACACCTTC.

J is TRBJ1-5 and V is TRBV30; D is unresolved. The CDR3 is 13 amino acids. Germline values: CDR1 GTSNPN, CDR2 SVGIG (reference sequence). V was clipped by 0 bases and J by 1 base, with 4 bases between them. The CDR3 DNA reads TGTGCCTGGAGTGTACTGAGCAATCAGCCCCAGCATTTT. Protein: CAWSVLSNQPQHF.

The chain carries TRBV11-3 and TRBJ2-1; D unresolved. Germline V CDR1 and CDR2: SGHNT, YENEEA. There are 14 residues in the CDR3. The V and J ends lost 6 bases and 0 bases respectively, with 9 bases between them. CDR3 nucleotide sequence: TGTGCCAGCAGTTCCCCCGGCTCCTACAATGAGCAGTTCTTC. Its translation is CASSSPGSYNEQFF.

This clone was seen more than once but under ten times. V is TRBV13 and J is TRBJ2-2; D is possibly TRBD2 (5 bases). V was shortened by 1 base and J by 6 bases, with 6 bases between the two germline ends. This CDR3 is built from 13 residues. The germline CDR1 and CDR2 sequences are PRHDT and FYEKMQ (reference sequence). This CDR3 is CASSLVLAGELFF. CDR3 DNA: TGTGCCAGCAGCTTAGTACTAGCCGGGGAGCTGTTTTTT.